Each of the 32 T cell receptor beta chains below was sequenced from the same sample in a study of blood T cell repertoires in COVID-19. Using immunoSEQ multiplex PCR, the repertoire was profiled, and TCRdb retains in-frame clones only, with some absent. Among some 300,000 clones, about 91% were seen once, and the ten largest hold about 7%. Specimen: peripheral blood. These receptors were collected from a woman in her twenties or thirties who had recovered from COVID-19.

The chain employs TRBV30 and TRBJ1-4; the match to TRBD1 covers 8 bases. Per germline, CDR1 GTSNPN and CDR2 SVGIG (reference sequence). V was clipped by 0 bases and J by 2 bases; unmatched bases: 2. The CDR3 totals 15 residues. The CDR3 nucleotides are TGTGCCTGGAGTGTCCAGGGGGCGACTAATGAAAAACTGTTTTTT. It encodes CAWSVQGATNEKLFF. Combining the CDR3 with reference TRBV30 and TRBJ1-4 gives the whole variable domain SQTIHQWPATLVQPVGSPLSLECTVEGTSNPNLYWYRQAAGRGLQLLFYSVGIGQISSEVPQNLSASRPQDRQFILSSKKLLLSDSGFYLCAWSVQGATNEKLFFGSGTQLSVL.

This clone was observed once. The chain joins TRBV27 to TRBJ2-7; 10 bases match TRBD1. CDR3 length: 14 residues. Germline CDR1 is MNHEY and CDR2 is SMNVEV (reference sequence). Trimming at V came to 2 bases and at J to 4 bases, leaving 2 bases not matched to a gene. CDR3 region: CASSLGTGAYEQYF. CDR3 nucleotides: TGTGCCAGCAGTTTAGGGACAGGGGCATACGAGCAGTACTTC.

On this clone: Other DNA sequences in this specimen translate into the identical CDR3. V usage is TRBV5-1 and J usage is TRBJ2-3, with TRBD2 as a possible D gene (6 bases). The CDR3 is made up of 14 amino acids. The V gene lost 0 bases and the J gene lost 3 bases, with 8 bases spanning the gap. In germline, CDR1 is SGHRS, CDR2 YFSETQ. CDR3 nucleotide sequence: TGCGCCAGCAGCTTGGGAGGGACTACAGATACGCAGTATTTT. This encodes CASSLGGTTDTQYF.

The chain has TRBV18 and TRBJ2-1; TRBD1 matches 11 bases. Germline CDR1 is KGHSH and CDR2 is LQKENI. This CDR3 spans 17 amino acids. Trimming at V came to 3 bases and at J to 3 bases, leaving 7 bases not matched to a gene. The CDR3 loop reads CASSPGAGTGGYNEQFF. Written as DNA, the CDR3 is TGTGCCAGCTCACCGGGGGCCGGGACAGGGGGCTACAATGAGCAGTTCTTC. Supplemented by reference TRBV18 and TRBJ2-1, the full variable domain reads NAGVMQNPRHLVRRRGQEARLRCSPMKGHSHVYWYRQLPEEGLKFMVYLQKENIIDESGMPKERFSAEFPKEGPSILRIQQVVRGDSAAYFCASSPGAGTGGYNEQFFGPGTRLTVL.

This clone was counted once. A junction end diverges from the germline sequence, so it may reflect a read error. This chain joins TRBV2 and TRBJ1-1; a weak D match, TRBD1 (6 bases). CDR3 size: 11 residues. Germline lookup yields CDR1 SNHLY and CDR2 FYNNEI. CDR3 protein: CAQQKGEGGDF. CDR3 nucleotide sequence: TGTGCCCAGCAGAAGGGAGAGGGGGGGGATTTT.

The chain couples TRBV28 to TRBJ1-2, with D hard to call. The germline gives CDR1 MDHEN, CDR2 SYDVKM. V shed 7 bases and J shed 3 bases, with 15 bases lying between them. The CDR3 is made up of 14 amino acids. The CDR3 sequence: CASTPTEPYYGYTF. The CDR3 bases are TGTGCCAGCACCCCAACAGAACCCTACTATGGCTACACCTTC.

The rearrangement joins TRBV28 to TRBJ1-2; 7 nucleotides align to TRBD1. Unmatched junction bases numbered 9, after V lost 10 bases and J lost 4 bases. The CDR3 is made up of 13 amino acids. Germline assignment: CDR1 MDHEN and CDR2 SYDVKM. CDR3 in DNA: TGTGCCACCGAACAGGGGACCCGCTATGGCTACACCTTC. The encoded protein is CATEQGTRYGYTF.

This sequence joins TRBV30 and TRBJ1-2; 7 nucleotides align to TRBD1. CDR3 length equals 15 residues. Germline trimming cut 5 bases from V and 4 bases from J; bases unmatched to any gene: 13. In germline, CDR1 is GTSNPN, CDR2 SVGIG (reference sequence). CDR3 region: CAWAGQLPPLYGYTF. CDR3 nucleotide sequence: TGTGCCTGGGCGGGACAGCTTCCCCCGCTCTATGGCTACACCTTC.

This sequence joins TRBV4-3 and TRBJ2-7; TRBD2 matches at 9 bases. The CDR3 spans 15 residues. J was trimmed by 3 bases and V by 4 bases; bases with no gene match: 7. CDR1 LGHNA and CDR2 YSLEER come from the germline V gene. In nucleotides, the CDR3 is TGCGCCAGCAGCCTACATAGCGGGGGACGCTACGAGCAGTACTTC. Translated: CASSLHSGGRYEQYF.

The rearrangement links TRBV28 to TRBJ1-1, with a possible D match to TRBD1 (5 bases). Germline assignment: CDR1 MDHEN and CDR2 SYDVKM. The CDR3 has 16 residues. Between the trimmed V and J ends, which lost 2 bases and 0 bases, there was a span of 13 bases. The CDR3 loop reads CASSLGLRQMNTEAFF. For the CDR3, the DNA is TGTGCCAGCAGTTTAGGCCTCAGACAGATGAACACTGAAGCTTTCTTT.

The J gene is TRBJ1-3, the V gene TRBV5-1; D gene ambiguous. Germline CDR1 is SGHRS and CDR2 is YFSETQ. V gave up 4 bases and J gave up 0 bases, with 11 bases separating them. The CDR3 consists of 15 residues. The CDR3, as DNA: TGCGCCAGCAGCCCCGAGACATCCTCTGGAAACACCATATATTTT. Its translation: CASSPETSSGNTIYF.

This clone has a single count. The chain has TRBV6-5 and TRBJ1-1; tentative D call: TRBD1 (5 bases). V lost 2 bases to trimming and J lost 7 bases, with 14 bases between them. CDR1 and CDR2 (germline): MNHEY, SVGAGI. This CDR3 spans 14 amino acids. This CDR3 reads CASSYGAPGSEAFF. The CDR3 nucleotides are TGTGCCAGCAGTTACGGGGCCCCCGGGAGTGAAGCTTTCTTT.

This clone was seen just once. The chain uses TRBV11-2 and TRBJ1-2, with TRBD1 matching over 8 bases. CDR1 is SGHAT, CDR2 FQNNGV, per germline. The CDR3 is made up of 13 amino acids. J lost 4 bases, V lost 5 bases, and 3 bases had no gene match. The CDR3 nucleotides read TGTGCCAGCAGCCCGACAGGGGCCTATGGCTACACCTTC. Protein: CASSPTGAYGYTF.

CDR3 bases: TGCGCCAGCAGCAGATCTTTGGCGGGGGAGACCCAGTACTTC. Translated: CASSRSLAGETQYF. V is TRBV5-1 and J is TRBJ2-5; TRBD2 is a possible D gene (6 bases). The CDR3 is 14 residues long. V lost 4 bases and J lost 5, with 15 bases in between. Germline values: CDR1 SGHRS, CDR2 YFSETQ.

The rearrangement uses TRBV10-1 and TRBJ1-2; TRBD1 matches at 11 bases. In germline, CDR1 is WNHNN, CDR2 SYGVQD (reference sequence). The CDR3 runs to 13 residues. J was trimmed by 8 bases and V by 6 bases; bases with no gene match: 5. The CDR3 is CASSPGTGGGYTF. CDR3 DNA sequence: TGCGCCAGCAGCCCGGGGACAGGGGGGGGCTACACCTTC.

This chain joins TRBV12-5 and TRBJ2-5; 9 bases agree with TRBD1. Trimming removed 4 bases from V and 5 bases from J; junction bases left unmatched: 5. CDR3 length: 14 residues. The germline V gene encodes CDR1 LGHNT and CDR2 FRNRAP. CDR3 sequence reads: CASGWGTGKETQYF. The CDR3 coding sequence is TGTGCTAGTGGTTGGGGGACAGGGAAGGAGACCCAGTACTTC.

The gene calls are TRBV30 and TRBJ1-1; D unresolved. Germline CDR1 and CDR2: GTSNPN and SVGIG (reference sequence). Trimming took 3 bases from V and 1 from J, leaving 9 bases between them. The CDR3 contains 13 residues. Here the CDR3 reads CAWRRQWNTEAFF. DNA of the CDR3: TGTGCCTGGAGGAGGCAGTGGAACACTGAAGCTTTCTTT.

V and J are TRBV2 and TRBJ1-5; possibly TRBD1 for D (6 bases). V lost 6 bases to trimming and J lost 0 bases, with 12 bases between them. The CDR3 sequence is 15 residues long. Germline CDR1 SNHLY, CDR2 FYNNEI. CDR3 nucleotides: TGTGCCAGCAGGAGAGACAGGAATAGCAATCAGCCCCAGCATTTT. It is translated as CASRRDRNSNQPQHF. The full variable domain, rest sourced from reference TRBV2 and TRBJ1-5, is EPEVTQTPSHQVTQMGQEVILRCVPISNHLYFYWYRQILGQKVEFLVSFYNNEISEKSEIFDDQFSVERPDGSNFTLKIRSTKLEDSAMYFCASRRDRNSNQPQHFGDGTRLSIL.

This clone was counted between two and nine times. The J gene is TRBJ2-7, the V gene TRBV10-1, with no clear D. V was cut by 3 bases and J by 0 bases, with 9 bases left in between. There are 14 residues in the CDR3. Per the germline V gene, CDR1 is WNHNN and CDR2 is SYGVQD (reference sequence). The CDR3 loop is CASSELSSSYEQYF. The DNA of the CDR3 is TGCGCCAGCAGTGAACTTTCTAGCTCCTACGAGCAGTACTTC.

The chain joins TRBV11-3 to TRBJ2-5, with a tentative D call TRBD1 (6 bases). Trimming left V 5 bases short and J 2 bases short, with 9 bases between. Germline V gene sequence: CDR1 SGHNT, CDR2 YENEEA. The CDR3 is 13 residues long. As DNA, the CDR3 is TGTGCCAGCAGCCCCCAGGGGCAAGAGACCCAGTACTTC. It translates to CASSPQGQETQYF.

The chain links TRBV6-2 or TRBV6-3 to TRBJ1-1; no firm D call. Deletions cut 2 bases from V and 1 base from J, with 5 bases between. This CDR3 contains 13 residues. CDR1 and CDR2 from the germline V gene are MNHEY and SVGEGT. This CDR3 reads CASSYGRNTEAFF. The CDR3 nucleotides read TGTGCCAGCAGTTACGGCAGGAACACTGAAGCTTTCTTT.

The chain couples TRBV12-5 to TRBJ1-2; 9 nucleotides line up with TRBD1. CDR1 LGHNT and CDR2 FRNRAP come from the germline V gene. The CDR3 contains 13 residues. V was pared by 6 bases and J by 8 bases, with 7 bases of the junction left unmatched. Here the CDR3 DNA reads TGTGCTAGTGGCCCCCACAGGGGGCTCGGCTACACCTTC. Protein: CASGPHRGLGYTF.

This rearrangement joins TRBV5-6 to TRBJ2-2; possible D gene TRBD2, 5 bases. V was cut by 0 bases and J by 5 bases, with 11 bases left in between. Per the germline V gene, CDR1 is SGHDT and CDR2 is YYEEEE. The CDR3 runs 15 residues. The CDR3: CASSLGGSGTGELFF. The CDR3 nucleotides read TGTGCCAGCAGCTTGGGAGGGTCTGGGACCGGGGAGCTGTTTTTT. Combining the CDR3 with reference TRBV5-6 and TRBJ2-2 gives the whole variable domain DAGVTQSPTHLIKTRGQQVTLRCSPKSGHDTVSWYQQALGQGPQFIFQYYEEEERQRGNFPDRFSGHQFPNYSSELNVNALLLGDSALYLCASSLGGSGTGELFFGEGSRLTVL.

The chain uses TRBV30 and TRBJ2-7, with 9 bases lining up with TRBD1. With V trimmed by 3 bases and J by 3 bases, 9 bases remained unmatched. The CDR3 length is 15 residues. Germline CDR1 is GTSNPN and CDR2 is SVGIG (reference sequence). The CDR3 loop is CAWRAVDRGNYEQYF. In DNA, the CDR3 is TGTGCCTGGAGAGCCGTCGACAGGGGGAACTACGAGCAGTACTTC.

V is TRBV27 and J is TRBJ2-5; 12 positions agree with TRBD2. The CDR3 spans 17 residues. Trimming cost V 5 bases and J 2 bases; bases outside gene matches: 9. From germline, CDR1 is MNHEY and CDR2 SMNVEV (reference sequence). The CDR3 DNA sequence: TGTGCCAGCAGTCCAACCTCCGGGACTAGCGGGCAAGAGACCCAGTACTTC. It encodes CASSPTSGTSGQETQYF.

This clone was observed a handful of times. The chain links TRBV3-1 (or the pseudogene TRBV3-2) to TRBJ2-3, with D perhaps matching TRBD2 (6 bases). The CDR3 loop spans 15 amino acids. Trimming took 4 bases from V and 6 from J, leaving 17 bases between them. Per germline, CDR1 LGHDT and CDR2 YNNKEL (reference sequence). The CDR3 nucleotides read TGTGCCAGCAGCCCCGGGGGATCGAGAATCGATACGCAGTATTTT. Residues: CASSPGGSRIDTQYF.

This clone appeared a few times. The gene calls are TRBV9 and TRBJ2-5; D possibly corresponds to TRBD1 (6 bases). The CDR3 is made up of 15 amino acids. V lost 3 bases and J 5 bases, leaving 17 bases between the germline ends. Germline V gene data show CDR1 as SGDLS and CDR2 as YYNGEE. The CDR3 DNA reads as TGTGCCAGCAGCGCCAGGGACAATTCCGGGGAGACCCAGTACTTC. Translated: CASSARDNSGETQYF.

The chain combines TRBV7-3 with TRBJ2-5; 9 nucleotides match TRBD1. With V trimmed by 5 bases and J by 5 bases, 6 bases remained unmatched. This CDR3 is 14 amino acids long. CDR1 SGHTA and CDR2 FQGTGA come from the germline V gene. In nucleotides, the CDR3 is TGTGCCAGCAGCCCACAGGGGGCGGGGGAGACCCAGTACTTC. It specifies CASSPQGAGETQYF.

The CDR3 DNA reads TGTGCCAGCAGCTTTAGCGGGACAGGGTCGTACAATGAGCAGTTCTTC. This encodes CASSFSGTGSYNEQFF. The V gene is TRBV7-2, the J gene TRBJ2-1; D may be TRBD1 (9 bases). Germline V gene lookup returns CDR1 SGHTA and CDR2 FQGNSA. CDR3 length equals 16 residues. Trimming stripped 3 bases from V and 4 bases from J, with 16 bases between.

Points on this clone: One junction end disagrees with the germline gene, perhaps due to a read error. The V and J genes are TRBV12-3 or TRBV12-4 and TRBJ2-7, with TRBD2 identical over 12 bases. The CDR3 is 12 amino acids. CDR3 DNA: TGTGCCAGCAGCCGTGGACTAGCGGGGAAACACTTC. It is translated as CASSRGLAGKHF.

Details on this clone: Other DNA sequences in this specimen translate into the identical CDR3. The rearrangement uses TRBV2 and TRBJ1-1; the D gene is possibly TRBD1 (6 bases). The CDR3 runs to 14 residues. The V and J ends lost 9 bases and 5 bases respectively, with 19 bases between them. Germline values: CDR1 SNHLY, CDR2 FYNNEI. CDR3 protein: CASRSGTGSTEAFF. CDR3 nucleotide sequence: TGTGCCAGTAGGTCGGGAACAGGGTCAACTGAAGCTTTCTTT.

The gene calls are TRBV7-2 and TRBJ2-2, with D maybe TRBD1 (6 bases). Trimming took off 0 bases at V and 2 bases at J, with 7 bases between the two ends. The CDR3 has 15 amino acids. Germline V CDR1 and CDR2: SGHTA, FQGNSA. The CDR3 DNA reads TGTGCCAGCAGCTTAGCGGGACAAAACACCGGGGAGCTGTTTTTT. Translated: CASSLAGQNTGELFF.